Listed below are T cell receptor beta chains from one sample, sequenced in a study of cytomegalovirus exposure and HLA in healthy donors. Profiled with immunoSEQ multiplex PCR; TCRdb holds only in-frame clones, not every one. The sample holds some 180,000 clones, around 77% seen once. Sequenced material: PBMCs. The receptors originated from a man aged 25-40 years in good health and CMV-seronegative. CDR3s include the opening cysteine and the closing phenylalanine or tryptophan. A D gene is named only where the DNA matches it firmly. Clone size, where shown, is once, few, many, or a class for clones that have expanded.

>TRBJ2-2|TRBD1|once|TRBV11-3
CASSSRDSPTGELFF
TGTGCCAGCAGTTCCCGGGACAGCCCCACCGGGGAGCTGTTTTTT
>TRBJ1-4|.|.|TRBV5-1
CASSTVPVATNEKLFF
TGCGCCAGCAGCACAGTCCCGGTTGCAACTAATGAAAAACTGTTTTTT
>TRBJ1-4|.|.|TRBV7-2
CASSIFSGTAAQGGEKLFF
TGTGCCAGCAGCATCTTTTCGGGGACTGCTGCCCAGGGTGGTGAAAAACTGTTTTTT
>TRBJ2-7|.|.|TRBV19
CASSIAPVTTYEQYF
TGTGCCAGTAGTATAGCCCCAGTAACCACCTACGAGCAGTACTTC
>TRBJ2-1|.|.|TRBV19
CASSQRLYNEQFF
TGTGCCAGTAGTCAGCGGCTTTACAATGAGCAGTTCTTC
>TRBJ2-2|.|.|TRBV19
CASSTLGTVTGELFF
TGTGCCAGTAGTACTCTTGGGACTGTCACCGGGGAGCTGTTTTTT
>TRBJ2-2|TRBD2|.|TRBV4-1
CASSSPGLAGVRANTGELFF
TGCGCCAGCAGCTCACCGGGACTAGCGGGAGTTCGGGCGAACACCGGGGAGCTGTTTTTT
>TRBJ2-7|TRBD2|.|TRBV5-1
CASSETSGTAYEQYF
TGCGCCAGCAGCGAAACTAGCGGGACCGCCTACGAGCAGTACTTC
>TRBJ2-2|.|.|TRBV19
CASNSWGSANTGELFF
TGTGCCAGTAATTCTTGGGGCAGCGCGAACACCGGGGAGCTGTTTTTT
>TRBJ2-3|.|.|TRBV11-1
CASSLEGQPTDTQYF
TGTGCCAGCAGCTTAGAGGGACAACCCACAGATACGCAGTATTTT
>TRBJ2-1|TRBD2|.|TRBV6-1
CASSERTSGRNEQFF
TGTGCCAGCAGTGAAAGGACTAGCGGGAGGAATGAGCAGTTCTTC
>TRBJ2-1|TRBD2|.|TRBV28
CASNHLAGGRYNEQFF
TGTGCCAGCAACCATCTAGCGGGAGGGCGGTACAATGAGCAGTTCTTC
>TRBJ1-1|.|.|TRBV7-9
CASSLEPLNTEAFF
TGTGCCAGCAGCTTAGAGCCCCTAAACACTGAAGCTTTCTTT
>TRBJ2-3|TRBD2|few|TRBV27
CASSLYPSGRTDTQYF
TGTGCCAGCAGTTTATATCCTAGCGGGAGGACAGATACGCAGTATTTT
>TRBJ2-7|TRBD2|.|TRBV27
CASSPETSGIVSSYEQYF
TGTGCCAGCAGTCCCGAGACTAGCGGGATCGTCAGCTCCTACGAGCAGTACTTC
>TRBJ2-1|TRBD2|.|TRBV30
CAWSSGRSGEQFF
TGTGCCTGGAGTAGCGGGAGGTCCGGTGAGCAGTTCTTC
>TRBJ2-5|TRBD2|few|TRBV28
CASSHSAGGPAEYF
TGTGCCAGCAGTCACTCGGCGGGAGGGCCTGCCGAGTACTTC
>TRBJ2-2|TRBD2|.|TRBV11-2
CASSIRLAGNTGELFF
TGTGCCAGCAGCATTCGACTAGCGGGGAACACCGGGGAGCTGTTTTTT
>TRBJ2-3|.|.|TRBV27
CASQNPGLGSDTQYF
TGTGCCAGCCAGAACCCGGGGTTGGGATCAGATACGCAGTATTTT
>TRBJ2-7|.|few|TRBV7-6
CASSLIRGADEQYF
TGTGCCAGCAGCTTAATACGGGGGGCTGACGAGCAGTACTTC
>TRBJ1-2|.|.|TRBV5-6
CASSGGVGYTF
TGTGCCAGCAGCGGAGGGGTTGGCTACACCTTC
>TRBJ1-2|.|.|TRBV21-1
CASSTSQLNYGYTF
TGTGCCAGCAGCACCTCCCAGTTAAACTATGGCTACACCTTC
>TRBJ1-1|.|.|TRBV6-5
CASSSEGPEAFF
TGTGCCAGCAGTTCAGAGGGCCCTGAAGCTTTCTTT
>TRBJ1-5|.|few|TRBV9
CASSVGGEGGNQPQHF
TGTGCCAGCAGCGTAGGAGGGGAGGGGGGCAATCAGCCCCAGCATTTT
>TRBJ2-1|.|once|TRBV7-6
CASSLRSNEQFF
TGTGCCAGCAGCTTAAGGAGCAATGAGCAGTTCTTC
>TRBJ2-7|.|once|TRBV7-9
CASSPAEGPSYEQYF
TGTGCCAGCAGCCCAGCGGAGGGCCCATCCTACGAGCAGTACTTC
>TRBJ2-7|.|.|TRBV4-1
CASSPPTQGHEQYF
TGCGCCAGCAGCCCCCCCACACAGGGACACGAGCAGTACTTC
>TRBJ2-7|TRBD1|once|TRBV4-1
CASSAGQGYEQYF
TGCGCCAGCAGTGCGGGACAGGGTTACGAGCAGTACTTC
>TRBJ2-1|TRBD2|.|TRBV7-3
CASSRLAGIPTPENEQFF
TGTGCCAGCAGCAGACTAGCGGGAATACCTACCCCTGAGAATGAGCAGTTCTTC
>TRBJ2-7|.|few|TRBV19
CASRGRAYEQYF
TGTGCCAGTAGGGGCAGGGCCTACGAGCAGTACTTC
>TRBJ2-1|TRBD2|.|TRBV6-5
CASSPLAGSYNEQFF
TGTGCCAGCAGCCCACTAGCGGGTTCCTACAATGAGCAGTTCTTC
>TRBJ2-2|TRBD2|few|TRBV5-1
CASSSGLAGSNTGELFF
TGCGCCAGCAGCTCAGGACTAGCGGGATCGAACACCGGGGAGCTGTTTTTT
>TRBJ1-5|.|.|TRBV27
CASSLGRSNQPQHF
TGTGCCAGCAGTTTGGGCCGTAGCAATCAGCCCCAGCATTTT
>TRBJ2-7|.|.|TRBV21-1
CASGRGKKQGTSGVTYEQYF
TGTGCCAGCGGCCGGGGGAAGAAACAAGGGACTAGCGGGGTCACCTACGAGCAGTACTTC
>TRBJ2-7|.|.|TRBV5-1
CASSRGQQDSYEQYF
TGCGCCAGCAGCCGGGGACAACAGGACTCCTACGAGCAGTACTTC
>TRBJ1-2|.|few|TRBV9
CASSDGTYGYTF
TGTGCCAGCAGCGATGGGACATATGGCTACACCTTC
>TRBJ1-1|.|once|TRBV11-2
CASSLDGEMNTEAFF
TGTGCCAGCAGCTTAGACGGTGAAATGAACACTGAAGCTTTCTTT
>TRBJ2-7|TRBD1|once|TRBV7-9
CASTAGTGVHEQYF
TGTGCCAGCACGGCCGGGACAGGGGTCCACGAGCAGTACTTC
>TRBJ2-1|.|few|TRBV5-1
CASSLSGSGVNEQFF
TGCGCCAGCAGCTTGAGTGGGTCAGGGGTCAATGAGCAGTTCTTC
>TRBJ1-4|.|.|TRBV28
CASEGRGNEKLFF
TGTGCCAGCGAAGGACGGGGAAATGAAAAACTGTTTTTT
>TRBJ2-1|TRBD1|few|TRBV29-1
CSAADRGLYEQFF
TGCAGCGCTGCCGACAGGGGGCTATATGAGCAGTTCTTC
>TRBJ2-7|.|.|TRBV10-1
CASSRGALDAEQYF
TGCGCCAGCAGCCGGGGAGCACTAGATGCCGAGCAGTACTTC
>TRBJ2-7|.|.|TRBV12-2
CASRTFSGSHPNEQYF
TGTGCAAGTCGGACATTTAGCGGGAGTCATCCTAACGAGCAGTACTTC
>TRBJ2-7|TRBD2|few|TRBV7-9
CASSYGGDEQYF
TGTGCCAGCAGCTACGGGGGGGATGAGCAGTACTTC
>TRBJ2-7|.|.|TRBV25-1
CASSEYGGGAYEQYF
TGTGCCAGCAGTGAATATGGGGGAGGCGCCTACGAGCAGTACTTC
>TRBJ1-4|TRBD1|.|TRBV14
CASSLTGWFSEKLFF
TGTGCCAGCAGCCTGACAGGGTGGTTCTCCGAAAAACTGTTTTTT
>TRBJ1-1|.|.|TRBV7-6
CASSLGGGWGNTEAFF
TGTGCCAGCAGCTTAGGGGGGGGTTGGGGGAACACTGAAGCTTTCTTT